This T cell receptor beta chain appears in the sequencing data of a study of blood T cells in healthy people across ages. Study-level points and caveats: Compared with aged donors, long-lived donors showed fewer expanded clones, suggesting selection. Changes seen in expanded clonotypes were possibly confounded by donor CMV status left unknown.

Comment on this clonotype: Its antigen is currently unknown.

V dropped 3 bases and J dropped 6 bases, with 15 bases sitting between them. This CDR3 is built from 15 residues. Primers used in a second PCR of about 6 to 11 cycles were a sample-barcoded 5' primer and a J-beta primer mix. A template-switch adaptor with 12 random nucleotides tagged each cDNA molecule. There were at least 2.5 million CDR3-containing paired-end reads obtained from each sample. TCRdb re-called the 5' RACE reads with MiXCR, one entry per CDR3 protein. There are fewer than 750,000 distinct CDR3 sequences in the sample; 47% occur only once, and roughly 25% lies in the top ten. The sample was blood. The clonotype comes from a man older than 75 in good health. This chain uses TRBV12-3 or TRBV12-4 with TRBJ2-1, with D tentatively TRBD2 (5 bases). CDR3 DNA sequence: TGTGCCAGCAGTTTTGGGGAGATGAGCGGCAATGAGCAGTTCTTC. Translating gives CASSFGEMSGNEQFF.